In its sample, the clone carrying this T cell receptor beta chain was seen a few times. The method was immunoSEQ multiplex PCR; TCRdb's version includes in-frame clones alone and lacks a portion of them. The profile shows some 140,000 clones, 70% to 90% of them singletons. The CDR3 runs 17 residues. These data belong to a study of radiation and T cells in renal cell carcinoma. Time point defined: baseline pretreatment blood. Stated treatment: 15 Gy SBRT to primary tumor, nephrectomy 4 weeks later. This chain joins TRBV21-1 and TRBJ2-3; the D segment call TRBD2 is taken from the table without a DNA check. TRBV21-1 is reported as a pseudogene. The TCR sequence derives from a woman aged 45-59 years with renal cell carcinoma. This specimen was blood, taken from a patient whose treatment included radiotherapy and nephrectomy. CDR3: CASSKARAPLNTDTQYF. The CDR3 DNA sequence: TGTGCCAGCAGCAAAGCGAGGGCCCCGCTTAACACAGATACGCAGTATTTT.